The clone carrying this T cell receptor beta chain was seen only a few times. The germline gene is not matched at one end of the junction; a read error may be the cause. The CDR3 runs 15 residues. CDR1 is SQVTM, CDR2 ANQGSEA, per germline. These data come from a study of T cells in Graves' hyperthyroidism and ophthalmopathy. The TCR beta CDR3 regions underwent amplification using RNA transcripts as the source. In the first-round RT-PCR of the TCR CDR3, the HTBI primer set was used. TCRdb called the multiplex PCR reads again in MiXCR, with one record for every CDR3 protein. The sample comprises under 400,000 distinct CDR3 sequences, about 25% of which are singletons, and over 70% rests with the top ten.

The chain combines TRBV29-1 with TRBJ2-1; unclear D gene. The sequence derives from a man aged 50-59 years with Graves' hyperthyroidism. Source material: blood. CDR3: CSVEVTVITYNEQFF. CDR3 DNA sequence: TGCAGCGTAGAAGTAACAGTTATCACCTACAATGAGCAGTTCTTC.